This T cell receptor beta chain is drawn from a study of T cell changes during pregnancy in multiple sclerosis. V lost 3 bases to trimming and J lost 3 bases, with 11 bases between them. CDR3 size: 15 residues. Germline V gene sequence: CDR1 MNHEY, CDR2 SMNVEV (reference sequence). The protocol was immunoSEQ multiplex PCR, while the TCRdb copy is restricted to in-frame clones and leaves out a portion. The data hold about 70,000 clones, with around nine tenths observed a single time. Material: peripheral blood, obtained in the second trimester of pregnancy. The TCR comes from a female donor in good health, enrolled as a control in a pregnancy study. The chain has TRBV27 and TRBJ1-4; weak D call: TRBD1 (6 bases). The CDR3 sequence: CASSFMGAANEKLFF. In DNA form, the CDR3 reads TGTGCCAGCAGTTTTATGGGGGCGGCTAATGAAAAACTGTTTTTT.